This T cell receptor beta chain was observed in a study of metastatic and nonmetastatic thyroid tumors. Across the study: Repertoires from blood and tumor or nodule tissue of malignant and benign thyroid patients were compared.

General study results and limits: As reported, TCR beta diversity in blood and tumor was significantly higher in malignant thyroid tumors than in benign nodules.

V gave up 10 bases and J gave up 2 bases, with 12 bases separating them. CDR3 length equals 13 residues. All patients reached thyroid surgery having received no treatment beforehand. There are many counts of this clone. Its antigen is unknown. Through MiXCR, TCRdb re-clonotyped the PCR reads. The table includes roughly 25,000 clones, about an eighth detected once. This clonotype was obtained from a female donor with papillary thyroid cancer or a benign thyroid nodule (not recorded which). Some clones in this sample may be carry-over from other donors' samples. The sample taken for sequencing was blood. The chain joins TRBV12-3 or TRBV12-4 to TRBJ1-5; D possibly corresponds to TRBD1 (5 bases). The CDR3 coding sequence is TGTGCCACCCAGGGTTTCGGCAATCAGCCCCAGCATTTT. Translation: CATQGFGNQPQHF.